This paragraph reports one T cell receptor beta chain. The target antigen is unknown. These data come from a study of glioma-infiltrating T cells after dendritic cell vaccination. Germline V CDR1 and CDR2: MGHRA, YSYEKL. The CDR3 has 15 amino acids. V dropped 0 bases and J dropped 2; count of bases not matched to a gene: 2. General observations from the study: Estimated pretreatment TIL content predicted outcome after dendritic cell vaccination.

The primer mix had 60 V beta and 13 J beta primers. Clones were read by immunoSEQ multiplex PCR, and TCRdb kept only the in-frame ones, dropping some. The data show 25,000 to 35,000 clones, roughly 90% seen once. The source is a human donor with glioblastoma. V is TRBV4-1 and J is TRBJ2-7, with 9 bases aligning to TRBD1. Source: blood, taken before dendritic cell vaccination. The CDR3 DNA reads TGCGCCAGCAGCCAAGACGGGACAGGGCCCTACGAGCAGTACTTC. Its translation: CASSQDGTGPYEQYF.